Shown below are 15 T cell receptor beta chains from a single sample sequenced in a study of blood T cell repertoires in COVID-19. Clones were sequenced by immunoSEQ multiplex PCR, and TCRdb holds only the in-frame ones, with some missing. This sample has roughly 330,000 clones, with about 87% found just once. Sample: PBMCs or T cells enriched from blood (not recorded which). These receptors originate from a man younger than 40 who had recovered from COVID-19.

The genes are TRBV6-5 and TRBJ2-5; D is unresolved. The germline V gene encodes CDR1 MNHEY and CDR2 SVGAGI. The ends were cut back, 5 bases at V and 4 bases at J, with 11 bases in the middle. The CDR3 loop spans 13 amino acids. The CDR3 sequence is CASSRPGRETQYF. Written as DNA, the CDR3 is TGTGCCAGCAGTCGTCCCGGTAGAGAGACCCAGTACTTC.

The chain has TRBV19 and TRBJ1-1; tentatively, D is TRBD1 (5 bases). V was cut by 3 bases and J by 3 bases, with 5 bases left in between. CDR1 LNHDA and CDR2 SQIVND come from the germline V gene (reference sequence). The CDR3 runs 12 residues. This CDR3 is CASSIRDTEAFF. As DNA, the CDR3 is TGTGCCAGTAGTATCAGGGACACTGAAGCTTTCTTT.

This clone was found many times. The chain employs TRBV4-2 and TRBJ2-1, with 8 bases aligning to TRBD2. This CDR3 comprises 17 residues. Germline lookup yields CDR1 LGHNA and CDR2 YNFKEQ. Unmatched junction bases numbered 5, after V lost 0 bases and J lost 1 base. The CDR3 protein is CASSQETGGLSYNEQFF. The CDR3, as DNA: TGTGCCAGCAGCCAAGAGACGGGGGGGCTTTCCTACAATGAGCAGTTCTTC.

This chain links TRBV7-9 with TRBJ2-5, with TRBD2 as a possible D gene (6 bases). Germline V gene sequence: CDR1 SEHNR, CDR2 FQNEAQ (reference sequence). The CDR3 totals 17 residues. Trimming removed 5 bases at V and 1 base at J, with 20 bases between. As DNA, the CDR3 is TGTGCCAGCAGCACCTCAATAGCGGTGCACATCCAAGAGACCCAGTACTTC. It codes for CASSTSIAVHIQETQYF.

V is TRBV10-3 and J is TRBJ2-1; a possible D gene is TRBD1 (5 bases). There are 16 residues in the CDR3. Germline-derived CDR1 and CDR2 are ENHRY and SYGVKD. Trimming cost V 3 bases and J 2 bases, with 14 bases left between them. The CDR3 DNA is TGTGCCATCAGTGATGGCAGGGAACGCCCCTACAATGAGCAGTTCTTC. Translation gives CAISDGRERPYNEQFF.

The chain is built from TRBV9 and TRBJ2-2; 10 bases agree with TRBD2. V dropped 0 bases and J dropped 9; count of bases not matched to a gene: 8. The CDR3 contains 16 residues. CDR1 SGDLS and CDR2 YYNGEE come from the germline V gene. CDR3 sequence (DNA): TGTGCCAGCAGCGTAGGACTAGCGGGTCACGGATGGGAGCTGTTTTTT. It encodes CASSVGLAGHGWELFF.

The V gene is TRBV28, the J gene TRBJ1-2, with 9 bases fitting TRBD1. Looked up from germline, CDR1 is MDHEN and CDR2 is SYDVKM. The J segment lost 5 bases and the V segment lost 5 bases, leaving 9 bases of the junction unmatched. The CDR3 totals 15 residues. CDR3 sequence (DNA): TGTGCCAGCAGTCCATCCGACAGGGGGGTGTATGGCTACACCTTC. Residues: CASSPSDRGVYGYTF.

The chain couples TRBV24-1 to TRBJ2-7; D not certain. The germline V gene encodes CDR1 KGHDR and CDR2 SFDVKD. The CDR3 spans 12 residues. V gave up 3 bases and J gave up 8 bases, with 10 bases separating them. CDR3 in amino acids: CATSDDGSQQYF. CDR3 DNA sequence: TGTGCCACCAGTGATGACGGGTCCCAGCAGTACTTC.

The chain joins TRBV19 to TRBJ2-7; TRBD1 matches 7 bases. This CDR3 contains 16 residues. Unmatched junction bases numbered 13, after V lost 5 bases and J lost 3 bases. Germline V gene sequence: CDR1 LNHDA, CDR2 SQIVND (reference sequence). This CDR3 is CASSPPRGRGLYEQYF. The CDR3 DNA reads as TGTGCCAGTAGTCCCCCACGGGGAAGGGGGCTCTACGAGCAGTACTTC.

The chain has TRBV5-1 and TRBJ2-3, with 15 bases fitting TRBD2. The CDR3 consists of 16 residues. The V gene's germline CDR1 is SGHRS and CDR2 YFSETQ. J lost 4 bases, V lost 3 bases, and 3 bases had no gene match. Here the CDR3 reads CASSSGLAGGADTQYF. The CDR3 DNA follows: TGCGCCAGCAGCTCGGGACTAGCGGGGGGTGCAGATACGCAGTATTTT.

Turning to this clone: The same CDR3 arises from other DNA sequences in this sample as well. This chain uses TRBV12-3 or TRBV12-4 with TRBJ2-7, with 7 bases aligning to TRBD1. J gave up 4 bases and V 2 bases, and 2 bases lay outside the gene matches. The CDR3 has 13 amino acids. DNA of the CDR3: TGTGCCAGCAGTTTAAACAGGGGTTACGAGCAGTACTTC. Its protein product is CASSLNRGYEQYF.

The gene calls are TRBV5-1 and TRBJ2-1, with 9 bases that match TRBD2. Germline lookup yields CDR1 SGHRS and CDR2 YFSETQ. V trimming: 7 bases; J trimming: 2 bases; junction bases outside the gene matches: 10. The CDR3 extends over 16 amino acids. The CDR3, as DNA: TGCGCCAGCGACGCCCAGGCGGGGGGGCCCTACAATGAGCAGTTCTTC. Residues: CASDAQAGGPYNEQFF. Combining the CDR3 with reference TRBV5-1 and TRBJ2-1 gives the whole variable domain KAGVTQTPRYLIKTRGQQVTLSCSPISGHRSVSWYQQTPGQGLQFLFEYFSETQRNKGNFPGRFSGRQFSNSRSEMNVSTLELGDSALYLCASDAQAGGPYNEQFFGPGTRLTVL.

Regarding this clone: The sample carries other DNA sequences with the same CDR3. This sequence joins TRBV7-9 and TRBJ2-7; 9 nucleotides align to TRBD1. V was pared by 5 bases and J by 4 bases, with 3 bases of the junction left unmatched. The CDR3 loop spans 13 amino acids. From germline, CDR1 is SEHNR and CDR2 FQNEAQ (reference sequence). CDR3 sequence: CASSPGTGYEQYF. Written as DNA, the CDR3 is TGTGCCAGCAGCCCGGGGACAGGGTACGAGCAGTACTTC.

The chain combines TRBV10-3 with TRBJ2-3; D is unresolved. This CDR3 is 13 amino acids long. Trimming removed 3 bases from V and 7 bases from J, with 11 bases in between. CDR1 and CDR2 (germline): ENHRY, SYGVKD. CDR3 in amino acids: CAISDLARNTQYF. DNA for the CDR3: TGTGCCATCAGTGACCTGGCGAGGAATACGCAGTATTTT.

The chain has TRBV27 and TRBJ2-7; 11 nucleotides line up with TRBD2. The CDR3 consists of 14 residues. The germline V gene has CDR1 MNHEY and CDR2 SMNVEV (reference sequence). Trimming cost V 5 bases and J 4 bases; bases outside gene matches: 4. The CDR3 sequence: CASSMGTSGYEQYF. CDR3 sequence (DNA): TGTGCCAGCAGTATGGGGACTAGCGGTTACGAGCAGTACTTC.